This is a list of T cell receptor beta chains from one sample in a study of blood T cell repertoires in COVID-19. Method: immunoSEQ multiplex PCR; TCRdb's copy keeps in-frame clones and lacks some. Of fewer than 250,000 clones detected, 88% appear once; the ten largest clones hold about 1.7%. Sequencing was done on a sample of peripheral blood. These receptors were obtained from a man aged 70-80 years with acute or convalescent COVID-19. CDR3s leave out the opening cysteine and the closing phenylalanine or tryptophan. Fields, in order: D gene, J gene, V gene, CDR3 protein. A D gene is named only where the DNA matches it firmly.

d_gene: NA
j_gene: TRBJ2-7
v_gene: TRBV7-2
CDR3aa: ASSVSRYYEQY

d_gene: NA
j_gene: TRBJ1-4
v_gene: TRBV9
CDR3aa: ASSVQGSNEKLF

d_gene: TRBD2
j_gene: TRBJ2-3
v_gene: TRBV3-1/TRBV3-2
CDR3aa: AAGGTTDTQY

d_gene: TRBD2
j_gene: TRBJ2-7
v_gene: TRBV5-8
CDR3aa: ASSLVASGLSYEQY

d_gene: NA
j_gene: TRBJ2-7
v_gene: TRBV29-1
CDR3aa: SGGSLGGEQY

d_gene: TRBD2
j_gene: TRBJ2-1
v_gene: TRBV11-2
CDR3aa: ASSLIAGGGVNEQF

d_gene: NA
j_gene: TRBJ1-2
v_gene: TRBV7-3
CDR3aa: ASSLIEGKVVDGYT

d_gene: NA
j_gene: TRBJ1-3
v_gene: TRBV30
CDR3aa: AWSNGGGNTIY

d_gene: NA
j_gene: TRBJ1-2
v_gene: TRBV2
CDR3aa: ASSLTVVYGYT

d_gene: TRBD1
j_gene: TRBJ1-2
v_gene: TRBV12-3/TRBV12-4
CDR3aa: ASSRDSFYGYT

d_gene: TRBD1
j_gene: TRBJ2-3
v_gene: TRBV29-1
CDR3aa: SVDRGTDTQY

d_gene: NA
j_gene: TRBJ2-1
v_gene: TRBV6-2/TRBV6-3
CDR3aa: ASSYEDKREQF

d_gene: NA
j_gene: TRBJ2-2
v_gene: TRBV9
CDR3aa: ASSGRANTGELF

d_gene: NA
j_gene: TRBJ2-3
v_gene: TRBV7-2
CDR3aa: ASSYGDSQDTQY

d_gene: NA
j_gene: TRBJ1-1
v_gene: TRBV18
CDR3aa: ASSLEQGRNTEAF

d_gene: NA
j_gene: TRBJ2-6
v_gene: TRBV19
CDR3aa: ASSNTGTTLNVLT

d_gene: TRBD1
j_gene: TRBJ1-4
v_gene: TRBV24-1
CDR3aa: APAPGTANEKLF